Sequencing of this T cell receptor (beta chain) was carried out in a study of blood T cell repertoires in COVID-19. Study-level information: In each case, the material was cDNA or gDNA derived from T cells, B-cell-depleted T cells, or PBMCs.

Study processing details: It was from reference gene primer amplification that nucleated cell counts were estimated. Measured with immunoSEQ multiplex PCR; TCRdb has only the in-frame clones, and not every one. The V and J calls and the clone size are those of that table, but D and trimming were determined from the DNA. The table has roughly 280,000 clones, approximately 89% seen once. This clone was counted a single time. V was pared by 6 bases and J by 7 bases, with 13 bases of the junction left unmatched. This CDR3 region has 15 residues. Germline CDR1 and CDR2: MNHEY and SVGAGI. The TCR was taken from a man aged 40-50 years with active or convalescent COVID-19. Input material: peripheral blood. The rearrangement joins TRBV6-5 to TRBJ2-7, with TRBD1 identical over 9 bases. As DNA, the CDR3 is TGTGCCAGCAGAGCCCCGGGACAGGGTCGCGGAGAGCAGTACTTC. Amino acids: CASRAPGQGRGEQYF.